This T cell receptor (beta chain) was identified in a study of low-dose radiotherapy and immunotherapy resistance in tumors. As for the study in general: Each patient was administered nivolumab intravenously at 240 mg, which was a flat dose, every two weeks, along with intravenous ipilimumab at 1 mg/kg every six weeks.

Specified time point: before trial treatment. This CDR3 is 15 amino acids long. V was trimmed by 3 bases and J by 4 bases, leaving 15 bases between them. The germline V gene encodes CDR1 SGHDT and CDR2 YYEEEE. Primers targeting TRAV and TRBV primed first-strand cDNA, covering alpha and beta chains. Using a constant-region primer together with a V-primer adapter, TCRs were subjected to roughly 18 PCR cycles of amplification. TCRdb fed the reads into MiXCR, producing one record per CDR3 protein. The sample contains 65,000 to 100,000 distinct CDR3 sequences, roughly a sixth of which appear only once. This clonotype showed up just a few times.

The starting material was PBMCs, obtained before treatment. This chain uses TRBV5-6 with TRBJ2-3; tentatively, D is TRBD1 or TRBD2 (6 bases each). The TCR originated in a male donor with prostate cancer. CDR3 sequence: CASSSPRRGADTQYF. CDR3 bases: TGTGCCAGCAGCTCCCCTCGGAGGGGGGCAGATACGCAGTATTTT. Based on the CDR3 plus reference TRBV5-6 and TRBJ2-3, the full variable domain is DAGVTQSPTHLIKTRGQQVTLRCSPKSGHDTVSWYQQALGQGPQFIFQYYEEEERQRGNFPDRFSGHQFPNYSSELNVNALLLGDSALYLCASSSPRRGADTQYFGPGTRLTVL.